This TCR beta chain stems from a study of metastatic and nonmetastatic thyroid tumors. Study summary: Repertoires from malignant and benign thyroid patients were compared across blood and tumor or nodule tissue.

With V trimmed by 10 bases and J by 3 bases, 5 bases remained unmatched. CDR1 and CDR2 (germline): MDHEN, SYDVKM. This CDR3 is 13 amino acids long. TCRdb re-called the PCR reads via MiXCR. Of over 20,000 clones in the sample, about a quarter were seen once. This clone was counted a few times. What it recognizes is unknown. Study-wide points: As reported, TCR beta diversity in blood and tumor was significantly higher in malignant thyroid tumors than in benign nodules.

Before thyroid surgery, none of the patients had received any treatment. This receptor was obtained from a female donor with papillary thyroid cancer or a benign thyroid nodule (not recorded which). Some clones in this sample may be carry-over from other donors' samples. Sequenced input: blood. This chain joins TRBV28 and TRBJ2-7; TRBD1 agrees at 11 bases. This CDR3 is CATSGTGGYEQYF. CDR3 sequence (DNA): TGTGCCACCTCCGGGACAGGGGGCTACGAGCAGTACTTC.